The clone carrying this TCR beta chain was counted at least ten times. Antigen unknown. TCRdb's table, derived via immunoSEQ multiplex PCR, lists solely in-frame clones and lacks some. The sample lists over 20,000 clones, none appearing once, the ten largest making up over 1.3%. This entry belongs to a study of T cells after posttransplantation cyclophosphamide. The study's findings and limits: Blood and skin or GI T cell repertoires showed limited TRB overlap.

CDR3 length equals 15 residues. With 4 bases clipped from V and 2 bases from J, the junction kept 4 bases outside the gene matches. Germline V CDR1 and CDR2: LNHDA, SQIVND (reference sequence). Sequenced material: PBMCs. The clonotype comes from a man aged 50-60 years in good health, CMV-negative, and a related stem cell transplant donor. The chain uses TRBV19 and TRBJ2-2, with TRBD1 matching over 7 bases. The CDR3, as DNA: TGTGCCAGTAGTACAGGACAGGAAAACACCGGGGAGCTGTTTTTT. Its protein is CASSTGQENTGELFF.